This T cell receptor (beta chain) was obtained from a study of blood T cell repertoires in COVID-19. The data were produced by immunoSEQ multiplex PCR, yet TCRdb's version contains in-frame clones alone and is incomplete. The table includes some 250,000 clones, 60% to 75% detected once. The sequenced material came from peripheral blood. This clonotype was sampled from a woman over 75 with acute or convalescent COVID-19.

The CDR3 bases are TGTGCCAGCTCACCAGATCACGGGAGCTCCTACGAGCAGTACTTC. Translation: CASSPDHGSSYEQYF. The chain combines TRBV18 with TRBJ2-7, with a weak D call TRBD2 (6 bases). With 2 bases removed from V and 0 bases from J, the gap between germline ends came to 11 bases. There are 15 residues in the CDR3. Germline CDR1 is KGHSH and CDR2 is LQKENI.